This T cell receptor (beta chain) was found in a study of shared clonotypes between healthy human individuals. Study conclusions and caveats: Generally, naive subsets came out with larger estimated richness than memory subsets.

Measured with immunoSEQ multiplex PCR; TCRdb has only the in-frame clones, and not every one. The sample lists 1,500,000 or so clones; more than 95% were seen once. Comment on this clone: Its antigen is unidentified.

Losses at the gene ends were 4 bases for V and 7 bases for J; bases not matched to a gene: 10. The germline V gene encodes CDR1 MNHNS and CDR2 SASEGT. The CDR3 runs to 18 residues. The chain couples TRBV6-1 to TRBJ2-1, with 16 nucleotides matching TRBD2. The origin of this receptor is a young man in good health. Sequenced material: naive CD4+ T cells sorted from blood. The subset was: CD45RA+ positively selected. Written as DNA, the CDR3 is TGTGCCAGCAGTGCCGGGACTAGCGGGAGGGCCATAAGGAATGAGCAGTTCTTC. This translates into CASSAGTSGRAIRNEQFF.